The 2 T cell receptor beta chains below all came from one sample that was sequenced in a study of T-cell reconstitution after alpha-beta-depleted transplantation in children. Preparation of the TCRbeta library was carried out with unique molecular identifiers. Using its own MiXCR run on the PCR reads, TCRdb lists one record per CDR3 protein. Of about 540,000 distinct CDR3 sequences detected, 18% appear once; the ten largest clones hold roughly 3.3%. Source: PBMCs from the stem cell graft donor, taken from the stem cell graft. These receptor sequences come from a human donor who donated a stem cell graft to a child with acute lymphoblastic leukemia.

V gene TRBV7-2 combines with J gene TRBJ2-1; D unclear. This CDR3 comprises 14 residues. Per germline, CDR1 SGHTA and CDR2 FQGNSA. The ends were cut back, 1 base at V and 7 bases at J, with 11 bases in the middle. The CDR3 here is CASSLDDRWNEQFF. The CDR3 DNA reads as TGTGCCAGCAGCTTAGACGACCGTTGGAATGAGCAGTTCTTC. The full variable domain, its missing parts supplied by reference TRBV7-2 and TRBJ2-1, is GAGVSQSPSNKVTEKGKDVELRCDPISGHTALYWYRQSLGQGLEFLIYFQGNSAPDKSGLPSDRFSAERTGGSVSTLTIQRTQQEDSAVYLCASSLDDRWNEQFFGPGTRLTVL.

This rearrangement joins TRBV25-1 to TRBJ2-1; D gene unclear. Trimming stripped 4 bases from V and 2 bases from J, with 12 bases between. The length of the CDR3 is 15 residues. Germline CDR1 MGHDK, CDR2 SYGVNS. CDR3 amino acids: CASSVRAETYNEQFF. For the CDR3, the DNA is TGTGCCAGCAGTGTTCGGGCAGAGACCTACAATGAGCAGTTCTTC.